This T cell receptor beta chain stems from a study of blood T cell repertoires in COVID-19. Study overall: T cells, B-cell-depleted T cells, or PBMCs provided the cDNA or gDNA that served as material.

Sequenced by immunoSEQ multiplex PCR; TCRdb stores in-frame clones only, minus some. In the table there are roughly 300,000 clones, approximately 82% of which are singletons. Losses at the gene ends were 4 bases for V and 7 bases for J; bases not matched to a gene: 10. The V gene's germline CDR1 is MNHEY and CDR2 SVGAGI. The CDR3 runs to 15 residues. Sequencing was done on a sample of peripheral blood. The chain employs TRBV6-5 and TRBJ2-1; TRBD1 aligns across 7 bases. This clonotype was sampled from a woman between 50 and 59 years old with acute or convalescent COVID-19. CDR3 amino acids: CASSSPGTAPNEQFF. The DNA of the CDR3 is TGTGCCAGCAGTTCCCCCGGGACAGCCCCGAATGAGCAGTTCTTC.